Listed here are 30 T cell receptor beta chains from one sample, sequenced in a study of cytomegalovirus exposure and HLA in healthy donors. Use of 60 Vbeta and 13 Jbeta primers characterized the PCR. Method: immunoSEQ multiplex PCR; TCRdb's copy keeps in-frame clones and lacks some. This table has around 130,000 clones, about three quarters appearing once. Sequenced: PBMCs. Receptors were obtained from a man aged 40-55 years in good health and CMV-seronegative.

This clone was recorded only once. This chain links TRBV5-1 with TRBJ2-2, with 9 bases identical to TRBD1. Germline CDR1 reads SGHRS; CDR2 reads YFSETQ. The CDR3 extends over 22 amino acids. Trimming cost V 0 bases and J 5 bases; bases outside gene matches: 23. CDR3 protein: CASSLAWGQGLRRDNPTGELFF. The CDR3 nucleotides are TGCGCCAGCAGCTTGGCCTGGGGACAGGGTTTAAGACGAGATAATCCAACCGGGGAGCTGTTTTTT.

This clone has just one count. The rearrangement joins TRBV23-1 to TRBJ2-1, with TRBD2 as a possible D gene (6 bases). TRBV23-1 is flagged as an ORF with uncertain function. V was shortened by 4 bases and J by 15 bases, with 19 bases between the two germline ends. The CDR3 has 13 residues. CDR3 in amino acids: CASSRGERAWGFF. In DNA form, the CDR3 reads TGCGCCAGCAGTCGGGGGGAGAGGGCATGGGGGTTCTTC.

V and J are TRBV6-1 and TRBJ2-7; 12 bases map to TRBD2. The CDR3 loop spans 15 amino acids. V was pared by 4 bases and J by 0 bases, with 1 base of the junction left unmatched. Germline CDR1 is MNHNS and CDR2 is SASEGT. In DNA form, the CDR3 reads TGTGCCAGCAGTGGACTAGCGGGGGCCTCCTACGAGCAGTACTTC. Translating it yields CASSGLAGASYEQYF.

The chain couples TRBV27 to TRBJ2-2; D is ambiguous. There are 15 residues in the CDR3. Germline V lookup: CDR1 MNHEY, CDR2 SMNVEV (reference sequence). V lost 7 bases and J lost 2, with 14 bases in between. The CDR3 DNA follows: TGTGCCAGCACCCTTCTATACCCCAACACCGGGGAGCTGTTTTTT. Protein product: CASTLLYPNTGELFF.

The genes are TRBV18 and TRBJ2-3; D may be TRBD2 (6 bases). V lost 1 base, J lost 2 bases, and 13 bases lay in between. CDR1 KGHSH and CDR2 LQKENI come from the germline V gene. The length of the CDR3 is 16 residues. The DNA for the CDR3 is TGTGCCAGCTCACCACAACCGGGACTCGTCACAGATACGCAGTATTTT. Protein: CASSPQPGLVTDTQYF.

CDR3 in amino acids: CAWSVLGLAGSDTQYF. CDR3 DNA: TGTGCCTGGAGTGTACTGGGACTAGCGGGATCAGATACGCAGTATTTT. The rearrangement uses TRBV30 and TRBJ2-3; 13 bases match TRBD2. After removal of 0 bases from V and 4 bases from J, the junction contained 4 bases not matched to a gene. Per germline, CDR1 GTSNPN and CDR2 SVGIG (reference sequence). This CDR3 has 16 amino acids.

The chain is built from TRBV28 and TRBJ2-1; 10 bases fit TRBD1. This CDR3 has 16 amino acids. The V gene's germline CDR1 is MDHEN and CDR2 SYDVKM. The ends lost 5 bases at V and 6 bases at J; junction bases unmatched: 10. CDR3 in DNA: TGTGCCAGCAGTCAGGAAGACAGGGGGCGATTCAATGAGCAGTTCTTC. This sequence encodes CASSQEDRGRFNEQFF.

There are a few counts of this clone. The chain couples TRBV7-9 to TRBJ1-2; 8 nucleotides agree with TRBD1. The CDR3 has 13 amino acids. Germline lookup yields CDR1 SEHNR and CDR2 FQNEAQ (reference sequence). V lost 5 bases to trimming and J lost 10 bases; unmatched junction nucleotides: 9. The CDR3 here is CASSRPEGQVYTF. DNA of the CDR3: TGTGCCAGCAGCCGCCCGGAGGGACAGGTCTACACCTTC.

The chain couples TRBV27 to TRBJ1-5; a possible D gene is TRBD1 (6 bases). This CDR3 has 13 residues. Deletions cut 8 bases from V and 6 bases from J, with 14 bases between. The germline gives CDR1 MNHEY, CDR2 SMNVEV (reference sequence). CDR3 in amino acids: CASGGGARQPQHF. CDR3 coding DNA: TGTGCCAGCGGAGGGGGGGCACGTCAGCCCCAGCATTTT.

This chain uses TRBV7-9 with TRBJ2-7; 7 positions match TRBD1. This CDR3 is 15 amino acids long. The V segment lost 1 base and the J segment 3 bases; nucleotides outside the gene matches: 6. Per germline, CDR1 SEHNR and CDR2 FQNEAQ (reference sequence). CDR3 residues: CASSLEGTANYEQYF. DNA of the CDR3: TGTGCCAGCAGCTTAGAGGGGACAGCCAACTACGAGCAGTACTTC.

This chain links TRBV6-5 with TRBJ2-7; 7 nucleotides match TRBD1. The CDR3 has 14 residues. Germline values: CDR1 MNHEY, CDR2 SVGAGI. Trimming at V came to 7 bases and at J to 4 bases, leaving 10 bases not matched to a gene. CDR3 region: CASTRTGTAYEQYF. As DNA, the CDR3 is TGTGCCAGCACCCGAACCGGGACAGCTTACGAGCAGTACTTC.

CDR3 sequence: CASRLPASGMDEQYF. CDR3 nucleotide sequence: TGTGCCAGCAGACTACCCGCTAGCGGGATGGACGAGCAGTACTTC. The J gene is TRBJ2-7, the V gene TRBV28; TRBD2 matches at 9 bases. The CDR3 is 15 amino acids. V gave up 6 bases and J gave up 5 bases; unmatched junction bases: 11. Germline CDR1 and CDR2: MDHEN and SYDVKM.

The chain combines TRBV7-2 with TRBJ1-4, with D possibly matching TRBD1 (5 bases). Trimming cost V 3 bases and J 4 bases, with 9 bases left between them. The germline V gene encodes CDR1 SGHTA and CDR2 FQGNSA. There are 14 residues in the CDR3. The CDR3 loop is CASSFDRSNEKLFF. The CDR3 nucleotides read TGTGCCAGCAGCTTCGACAGAAGTAATGAAAAACTGTTTTTT.

Only one count was recorded for this clone. V is TRBV19 and J is TRBJ1-3, with a weak D call TRBD1 (6 bases). The CDR3 spans 15 residues. V lost 5 bases, J lost 0 bases, and 11 bases lay in between. In germline, CDR1 is LNHDA, CDR2 SQIVND (reference sequence). CDR3 coding DNA: TGTGCCAGTAGTTCGACAGGCTACTCTGGAAACACCATATATTTT. Its protein is CASSSTGYSGNTIYF.

The V call is TRBV2, the J call TRBJ1-5; D is ambiguous. The CDR3 loop spans 14 amino acids. The V and J ends lost 4 bases and 2 bases respectively, with 9 bases between them. CDR1 and CDR2 from the germline V gene are SNHLY and FYNNEI. The CDR3 bases are TGTGCCAGCAGTGTGGAACGGGGCAATCAGCCCCAGCATTTT. Encoded protein: CASSVERGNQPQHF.

CDR3 DNA: TGTGCCAGCGGGAGGCCAGGAAACACCATATATTTT. Translating gives CASGRPGNTIYF. V is TRBV2 and J is TRBJ1-3; D is unclear. In germline, CDR1 is SNHLY, CDR2 FYNNEI. This CDR3 contains 12 residues. Trimming cost V 8 bases and J 4 bases, with 9 bases left between them.

This sequence joins TRBV6-5 and TRBJ2-1, with TRBD2 identical over 9 bases. After removal of 2 bases from V and 9 bases from J, the junction contained 8 bases not matched to a gene. The CDR3 runs to 15 residues. In germline, CDR1 is MNHEY, CDR2 SVGAGI. The CDR3 is CASSYMVAGVGEQFF. CDR3 in DNA: TGTGCCAGCAGTTACATGGTAGCGGGAGTCGGTGAGCAGTTCTTC.

The rearrangement uses TRBV29-1 and TRBJ2-5; D may be TRBD1 (5 bases). CDR3 length: 12 amino acids. Trimming shortened V by 6 bases and J by 2 bases, and 10 bases separated the two germline ends. Germline values: CDR1 SQVTM, CDR2 ANQGSEA. The CDR3, as DNA: TGCAGCGTGACAGCAACTCAAGAGACCCAGTACTTC. This translates into CSVTATQETQYF.

The V and J genes are TRBV18 and TRBJ1-5; D is uncertain. Germline V gene lookup returns CDR1 KGHSH and CDR2 LQKENI. The CDR3 extends over 14 amino acids. V lost 0 bases and J lost 7, with 10 bases in between. CDR3 amino acids: CASSPPGGHQPQHF. CDR3 nucleotides: TGTGCCAGCTCACCACCGGGAGGGCACCAGCCCCAGCATTTT.

This clone has only a few counts. The chain employs TRBV4-1 and TRBJ1-1; tentatively, D is TRBD1 (5 bases). With 1 base removed from V and 4 bases from J, the gap between germline ends came to 19 bases. CDR1 and CDR2 (germline): MGHRA, YSYEKL. The CDR3 loop spans 17 amino acids. This CDR3 is CASSQGPMAGRSTEAFF. The CDR3 DNA reads as TGCGCCAGCAGCCAAGGTCCTATGGCAGGGCGGAGCACTGAAGCTTTCTTT.

V usage is TRBV4-3 and J usage is TRBJ2-4; D ambiguous. In germline, CDR1 is LGHNA, CDR2 YSLEER. The CDR3 is 14 amino acids. Trimming cost V 0 bases and J 9 bases, with 12 bases left between them. The CDR3 spells CASSQDTVGGIQYF. The CDR3 DNA is TGCGCCAGCAGCCAAGATACGGTAGGCGGCATTCAGTACTTC.

This chain connects TRBV27 to TRBJ2-1, with 11 positions matching TRBD2. V lost 5 bases to trimming and J lost 6 bases; unmatched junction nucleotides: 6. The CDR3 runs to 15 residues. Germline V gives CDR1 MNHEY, CDR2 SMNVEV (reference sequence). CDR3 residues: CASSVAGGRGNEQFF. CDR3 nucleotides: TGTGCCAGCAGTGTAGCGGGGGGGCGGGGCAATGAGCAGTTCTTC.

This clone was seen a few times. The chain combines TRBV4-1 with TRBJ1-2, with 7 bases fitting TRBD1. The CDR3 is 13 residues long. Germline trimming cut 1 base from V and 8 bases from J; bases unmatched to any gene: 4. Germline-derived CDR1 and CDR2 are MGHRA and YSYEKL. This CDR3 reads CASSQATGVGYTF. In DNA form, the CDR3 reads TGCGCCAGCAGCCAAGCTACAGGGGTCGGCTACACCTTC.

The gene calls are TRBV6-6 and TRBJ1-3, with TRBD1 matching 9 bases. This CDR3 contains 15 residues. V lost 4 bases to trimming and J lost 3 bases; unmatched junction nucleotides: 4. Germline lookup yields CDR1 MNHNY and CDR2 SVGAGI (reference sequence). Written as DNA, the CDR3 is TGTGCCAGCAGTTCCACAGGGGGCCGTGGAAACACCATATATTTT. It codes for CASSSTGGRGNTIYF.

The rearrangement uses TRBV28 and TRBJ2-1; 9 nucleotides agree with TRBD2. Unmatched junction bases numbered 11, after V lost 1 base and J lost 7 bases. The germline V gene has CDR1 MDHEN and CDR2 SYDVKM. This CDR3 has 17 residues. CDR3 sequence (DNA): TGTGCCAGCAGTTTATATCGGGCGGGGGGGCCTTTGAATGAGCAGTTCTTC. This sequence encodes CASSLYRAGGPLNEQFF.

This sequence joins TRBV5-1 and TRBJ2-5; 10 bases fit TRBD2. V shed 4 bases, J shed 5 bases, and the junction held 11 bases outside the gene matches. The CDR3 is made up of 16 amino acids. Germline-derived CDR1 and CDR2 are SGHRS and YFSETQ. The CDR3 DNA follows: TGCGCCAGCAGCACAAGCGGGAGGGCCGGAGGGGAGACCCAGTACTTC. Protein: CASSTSGRAGGETQYF.

The chain has TRBV7-3 and TRBJ2-3; 9 bases align to TRBD1. Germline trimming cut 3 bases from V and 4 bases from J; bases unmatched to any gene: 5. The germline gives CDR1 SGHTA, CDR2 FQGTGA. CDR3 size: 15 residues. The CDR3 protein is CASSLTGGGSDTQYF. The CDR3 DNA reads TGTGCCAGCAGCTTGACAGGGGGAGGGTCAGATACGCAGTATTTT.

The CDR3 region is CASSYTAGGYGYTF. Written as DNA, the CDR3 is TGTGCCAGCAGTTACACCGCAGGGGGCTATGGCTACACCTTC. The chain links TRBV6-5 to TRBJ1-2, with 7 bases identical to TRBD1. The CDR3 is made up of 14 amino acids. CDR1 is MNHEY and CDR2 is SVGAGI in the germline V gene. Germline trimming cut 2 bases from V and 4 bases from J; bases unmatched to any gene: 4.

V usage is TRBV5-1 and J usage is TRBJ2-7; possibly TRBD2 for D (6 bases). Germline V gives CDR1 SGHRS, CDR2 YFSETQ. Trimming left V 0 bases short and J 2 bases short, with 12 bases between. The CDR3 is 15 amino acids. The CDR3 spells CASSLGVAETYEQYF. The CDR3 nucleotides are TGCGCCAGCAGCTTGGGGGTAGCGGAGACCTACGAGCAGTACTTC.

This rearrangement joins TRBV7-9 to TRBJ1-4; tentative D call: TRBD1 (5 bases). Germline V gives CDR1 SEHNR, CDR2 FQNEAQ (reference sequence). This CDR3 spans 15 amino acids. V lost 1 base, J lost 6 bases, and 12 bases lay in between. As DNA, the CDR3 is TGTGCCAGCAGCTTAGGGGGGGGGTTGGATGAAAAACTGTTTTTT. Its protein product is CASSLGGGLDEKLFF.